This T cell receptor beta chain comes out of a study of response to subunit inactivated influenza vaccine. General observations from the study: Each seasonal influenza vaccination, the authors suggested, recruits few new T cells.

The V end lost 3 bases, the J end lost 7 bases, and 7 bases lay between the germline ends. Germline V gene lookup returns CDR1 MDHEN and CDR2 SYDVKM. The CDR3 totals 11 residues. Points on this clonotype: The target antigen is unknown.

TCRdb independently ran MiXCR on the RT-PCR reads; one entry per CDR3 protein. The sample contains 500,000 to 550,000 distinct CDR3 sequences, roughly 7.9% of which appear only once. This chain uses TRBV28 with TRBJ2-7; D unclear. This receptor was taken from a man aged 50-75 years who received an inactivated influenza vaccine. The sequenced sample was PBMCs from blood, obtained roughly 24 months after vaccination. CDR3 sequence (DNA): TGTGCCAGCAGTTTGGTACAGGAGCAGTACTTC. Translation: CASSLVQEQYF.